Listed here are 20 T cell receptor beta chains from one sample, sequenced in a study of identical twins. TCRdb passed the 5' RACE reads through MiXCR, listing each CDR3 protein once. The sample holds 450,000 or so distinct CDR3 sequences, around an eighth seen once. These records were also assigned to another study, of yellow fever vaccine responses in identical twins.

Input material: CD4+ T cells sorted from blood. Receptor source: a woman aged 18-30 years in good health.

This clonotype was observed at least ten times. The chain employs TRBV28 and TRBJ1-2, with TRBD1 matching over 7 bases. CDR3 size: 12 residues. Germline V gene data show CDR1 as MDHEN and CDR2 as SYDVKM. V lost 6 bases and J lost 2; bases outside the gene matches: 0. CDR3 nucleotides: TGTGCCAGCAGACAGGGGAACTATGGCTACACCTTC. Protein product: CASRQGNYGYTF.

The chain links TRBV4-3 to TRBJ2-7, with D uncertain. Per germline, CDR1 LGHNA and CDR2 YSLEER. V gave up 3 bases and J gave up 0 bases, with 6 bases separating them. The CDR3 loop spans 13 amino acids. The chain's CDR3 is CASSQRHSYEQYF. The CDR3 DNA reads as TGCGCCAGCAGCCAGAGGCACTCCTACGAGCAGTACTTC.

This clonotype was observed many times. This CDR3 is CASSPPGYSYEQYF. The CDR3 DNA follows: TGCGCCAGCAGCCCCCCAGGGTACTCCTACGAGCAGTACTTC. The V gene is TRBV5-1, the J gene TRBJ2-7; D is possibly TRBD1 (5 bases). V was shortened by 4 bases and J by 0 bases, with 11 bases between the two germline ends. The germline gives CDR1 SGHRS, CDR2 YFSETQ. The length of the CDR3 is 14 residues.

The chain carries TRBV6-2 or TRBV6-3 and TRBJ2-7; D uncertain. Trimming pared 6 bases from V and 1 base from J, leaving 13 bases between. There are 14 residues in the CDR3. Germline values: CDR1 MNHEY, CDR2 SVGEGT. CDR3 DNA: TGTGCCAGCAGACCGAACAGTGTGTCCTACGAGCAGTACTTC. This gives the protein CASRPNSVSYEQYF.

The rearrangement joins TRBV20-1 to TRBJ2-3; D perhaps matches TRBD1 (5 bases). The V and J ends lost 6 bases and 0 bases respectively, with 16 bases between them. Germline V gene sequence: CDR1 DFQATT, CDR2 SNEGSKA (reference sequence). The CDR3 consists of 15 residues. Here the CDR3 DNA reads TGCAGTGCCCCCTCTAGGACAATTAGCACAGATACGCAGTATTTT. This translates into CSAPSRTISTDTQYF.

This clonotype was seen many times. This rearrangement joins TRBV25-1 to TRBJ2-1; maybe TRBD1 (5 bases). Trimming stripped 6 bases from V and 7 bases from J, with 7 bases between. The germline CDR1 and CDR2 sequences are MGHDK and SYGVNS. The CDR3 is made up of 11 amino acids. This CDR3 is CASRQVNEQFF. The CDR3 nucleotides read TGTGCCAGCAGACAGGTAAATGAGCAGTTCTTC.

The chain is built from TRBV9 and TRBJ2-2; D may be TRBD2 (5 bases). The CDR3 has 13 residues. Germline loops: CDR1 SGDLS, CDR2 YYNGEE. The V end lost 4 bases, the J end lost 7 bases, and 11 bases lay between the germline ends. DNA for the CDR3: TGTGCCAGCAGCTCAAGAGGGCTCGGGGAGCTGTTTTTT. Its protein product is CASSSRGLGELFF.

This clonotype came up a few times. The chain combines TRBV7-9 with TRBJ2-6, with TRBD1 identical over 7 bases. The CDR3 consists of 16 residues. Per germline, CDR1 SEHNR and CDR2 FQNEAQ (reference sequence). Germline trimming cut 4 bases from V and 0 bases from J; bases unmatched to any gene: 3. The CDR3 nucleotides are TGTGCCAGCAGCTCGGGACAGAGCTCTGGGGCCAACGTCCTGACTTTC. Encoded protein: CASSSGQSSGANVLTF.

In its sample, this clonotype was seen many times. This rearrangement joins TRBV12-3 or TRBV12-4 to TRBJ2-5; no reliable D call. The CDR3 totals 12 residues. With 1 base removed from V and 4 bases from J, the gap between germline ends came to 4 bases. The CDR3 sequence: CASSLVPETQYF. Written as DNA, the CDR3 is TGTGCCAGCAGTTTAGTGCCAGAGACCCAGTACTTC.

This clonotype was counted a few times. The chain is built from TRBV5-1 and TRBJ2-7, with 7 bases lining up with TRBD2. This CDR3 region has 17 residues. The germline V gene has CDR1 SGHRS and CDR2 YFSETQ. Trimming removed 0 bases from V and 0 bases from J; junction bases left unmatched: 9. The CDR3 region has the DNA TGCGCCAGCAGCTTGGTCCCTAGCGGAACCAGCTCCTACGAGCAGTACTTC. This gives the protein CASSLVPSGTSSYEQYF.

V usage is TRBV20-1 and J usage is TRBJ2-7; D is perhaps TRBD2 (6 bases). V dropped 1 base and J dropped 2 bases, with 15 bases sitting between them. Germline V lookup: CDR1 DFQATT, CDR2 SNEGSKA (reference sequence). This CDR3 region has 15 residues. The CDR3 is CSARVPGPGAYEQYF. The CDR3 region has the DNA TGCAGTGCTAGAGTACCGGGACCGGGGGCCTACGAGCAGTACTTC.

The chain combines TRBV15 with TRBJ2-3, with D possibly TRBD1 on 5 matching bases. CDR1 is LNHNV and CDR2 is YYDKDF in the germline V gene (reference sequence). V lost 1 base, J lost 10 bases, and 9 bases lay in between. There are 12 residues in the CDR3. CDR3: CATSRVQGAQYF. DNA for the CDR3: TGTGCCACCAGCAGAGTTCAGGGCGCGCAGTATTTT.

This clonotype was picked up a small number of times. J is TRBJ2-7 and V is TRBV10-3, with a weak D call TRBD1 (6 bases). CDR3 length: 13 residues. Trimming pared 4 bases from V and 6 bases from J, leaving 13 bases between. In germline, CDR1 is ENHRY, CDR2 SYGVKD. The CDR3: CAISGTGFGEQYF. The CDR3 coding sequence is TGTGCCATCAGTGGTACAGGGTTTGGCGAGCAGTACTTC.

The rearrangement links TRBV29-1 to TRBJ2-7; 7 nucleotides align to TRBD1. Germline V gene sequence: CDR1 SQVTM, CDR2 ANQGSEA. The CDR3 has 12 residues. J lost 6 bases, V lost 5 bases, and 7 bases had no gene match. CDR3 sequence: CSVLAGTVEQYF. In DNA form, the CDR3 reads TGCAGCGTTCTGGCCGGGACAGTCGAGCAGTACTTC.

This clonotype came up many times. The gene calls are TRBV5-1 and TRBJ2-5; the match to TRBD2 covers 7 bases. V dropped 2 bases and J dropped 0; count of bases not matched to a gene: 4. Germline-derived CDR1 and CDR2 are SGHRS and YFSETQ. The CDR3 spans 15 residues. The CDR3 region has the DNA TGCGCCAGCAGCTTCGGGCGGGGGAACCAAGAGACCCAGTACTTC. This encodes CASSFGRGNQETQYF.

In its sample, this clonotype was seen many times. The genes are TRBV12-3 or TRBV12-4 and TRBJ2-7, with D maybe TRBD1 (6 bases). The CDR3 runs to 17 residues. Deletions cut 1 base from V and 0 bases from J, with 16 bases between. The CDR3 loop is CASSLGSPGTTSYEQYF. For the CDR3, the DNA is TGTGCCAGCAGTTTAGGGTCACCCGGGACAACCTCCTACGAGCAGTACTTC.

The rearrangement joins TRBV20-1 to TRBJ2-5; 11 bases agree with TRBD2. This CDR3 is built from 18 residues. In germline, CDR1 is DFQATT, CDR2 SNEGSKA (reference sequence). The junction had 13 bases not matched to a gene; V was cut back by 1 base and J by 3 bases. CDR3 in DNA: TGCAGTGCTAGAGTACAAGGGACTAGCGGTCGAAGGGAAGAGACCCAGTACTTC. Its protein product is CSARVQGTSGRREETQYF.

The V and J genes are TRBV6-5 and TRBJ2-7; tentative D call: TRBD2 (5 bases). V was shortened by 8 bases and J by 2 bases, with 10 bases between the two germline ends. In germline, CDR1 is MNHEY, CDR2 SVGAGI. The CDR3 runs 12 residues. The CDR3 sequence: CASRRGTYEQYF. As DNA, the CDR3 is TGTGCCAGCCGTCGGGGTACCTACGAGCAGTACTTC.

This chain uses TRBV5-1 with TRBJ2-3; D gene ambiguous. This CDR3 region has 13 residues. V was shortened by 2 bases and J by 9 bases, with 13 bases between the two germline ends. The germline gives CDR1 SGHRS, CDR2 YFSETQ. As DNA, the CDR3 is TGCGCCAGCAGCTTTTCCCAAGGACCAACGCAGTATTTT. Its protein product is CASSFSQGPTQYF.

The table lists this clonotype with a few counts. V gene TRBV10-3 combines with J gene TRBJ2-5; 11 bases match TRBD2. The V and J ends lost 0 bases and 5 bases, in that order; junction bases with no gene match: 11. The germline gives CDR1 ENHRY, CDR2 SYGVKD. There are 18 residues in the CDR3. CDR3 in DNA: TGTGCCATCAGTGAGTCAGGGCTAGCGGGAGGTGGAGAGGAGACCCAGTACTTC. This codes for CAISESGLAGGGEETQYF.